A selection of T cell receptor beta chains follows, all from one sample in a study of blood T cells in healthy people across ages. TCRdb reanalysed the 5' RACE reads using MiXCR and keeps one entry per CDR3 protein. The sample lists 720,000 or so distinct CDR3 sequences, about 43% occurring once. Material: blood. These receptors all come from a man at least 80 years old in good health. Both conserved end residues are part of each CDR3.

TRBJ2-3,TRBV4-1,CASSQALAGVGTDTQYF
TRBJ2-3,TRBV7-2,CASSQSSSTDTQYF
TRBJ2-3,TRBV7-2,CASSPAFLAGGHKSTDTQYF
TRBJ2-5,TRBV28,CASMELGTGAQETQYF
TRBJ2-7,TRBV18,CASFGTSGRYSYEQYF
TRBJ2-2,TRBV9,CASSVVASGNTGELFF
.,TRBV4-1,CASSQGAWETQYF
TRBJ2-1,TRBV20-1,CSAGRGELTYNEQFF
TRBJ2-7,TRBV7-2,CASSRGAGGYYEQYF
TRBJ2-1,TRBV27,CASRSERQGGEQFF
TRBJ2-7,TRBV6-1,CASSENWTSEQYF
TRBJ2-7,TRBV7-2,CARCLAVSYEQYF
TRBJ2-3,TRBV27,CASSSQGNIVADAQYF
TRBJ2-1,TRBV24-1,CATSFPGVNEQFF
TRBJ2-5,TRBV20-1,CSARGASEGNQETQYF
TRBJ2-1,TRBV20-1,CSATGGRASYNEQFF